Presented here are 10 T cell receptor beta chains from one specimen sequenced in a study of T cell responses to AZD1222 COVID-19 vaccine. Only in-frame clones appear in the TCRdb table, and some are missing; sequencing was by immunoSEQ multiplex PCR. Here the sample spans approximately 100,000 clones, about 89% being singletons. The material was peripheral blood, obtained 28 days after the second AZD1222 dose. The source of these receptors is an adult who received the AZD1222 COVID-19 vaccine.

V and J are TRBV6-5 and TRBJ2-5; 8 nucleotides line up with TRBD2. Trimming removed 7 bases from V and 5 bases from J; junction bases left unmatched: 3. The V gene's germline CDR1 is MNHEY and CDR2 SVGAGI. The CDR3 contains 12 residues. The chain's CDR3 is CASTTSVETQYF. CDR3 DNA: TGTGCCAGCACGACTAGCGTCGAGACCCAGTACTTC.

The chain uses TRBV3-1 (or the pseudogene TRBV3-2) and TRBJ2-5; 10 bases fit TRBD1. The length of the CDR3 is 16 residues. V dropped 6 bases and J dropped 7; count of bases not matched to a gene: 14. Germline V gene data show CDR1 as LGHDT and CDR2 as YNNKEL (reference sequence). For the CDR3, the DNA is TGTGCCAGCAGTTTACGGGGGACAGGGGAAGAGGGGACCCAGTACTTC. Its translation: CASSLRGTGEEGTQYF.

The rearrangement links TRBV19 to TRBJ1-1; maybe TRBD1 (5 bases). The germline V gene has CDR1 LNHDA and CDR2 SQIVND (reference sequence). V gave up 6 bases and J gave up 4 bases, with 9 bases separating them. The CDR3 runs 12 residues. The CDR3 DNA follows: TGTGCCAGTAGGGACACGGGCACTGAAGCTTTCTTT. Protein: CASRDTGTEAFF.

The chain has TRBV28 and TRBJ1-1; D remains ambiguous. This CDR3 has 13 residues. Germline V CDR1 and CDR2: MDHEN, SYDVKM. V shed 3 bases and J shed 1 base, with 6 bases lying between them. The CDR3 sequence: CASSFPQNTEAFF. The CDR3 DNA sequence: TGTGCCAGCAGTTTTCCCCAGAACACTGAAGCTTTCTTT.

V is TRBV6-5 and J is TRBJ2-7, with 10 nucleotides matching TRBD1. Germline lookup yields CDR1 MNHEY and CDR2 SVGAGI. V trimming: 6 bases; J trimming: 8 bases; junction bases outside the gene matches: 4. This CDR3 has 12 amino acids. CDR3 sequence (DNA): TGTGCCAGCAGCGCGGGACAGGGGAAGCAGTACTTC. Amino acids: CASSAGQGKQYF.

The rearrangement uses TRBV27 and TRBJ1-5; possibly TRBD1 for D (5 bases). The germline CDR1 and CDR2 sequences are MNHEY and SMNVEV (reference sequence). Deletions cut 2 bases from V and 0 bases from J, with 11 bases between. This CDR3 comprises 16 residues. In nucleotides, the CDR3 is TGTGCCAGCAGTTTAATGGGGCCCCATAGCAATCAGCCCCAGCATTTT. The encoded protein is CASSLMGPHSNQPQHF.

In its sample, this clone was seen once. The V call is TRBV5-4, the J call TRBJ1-1; no reliable D call. The CDR3 covers 15 residues. Germline-derived CDR1 and CDR2 are SGHNT and YYREEE (reference sequence). Trimming took 1 base from V and 6 from J, leaving 16 bases between them. The CDR3 spells CASSLTADPFSEAFF. The CDR3 DNA reads TGTGCCAGCAGCTTGACAGCCGACCCTTTCTCTGAAGCTTTCTTT.

The CDR3 DNA sequence: TGCGCCAGCAGCCAAGATACGATCTCGGGCAATCAGCCCCAGCATTTT. This sequence encodes CASSQDTISGNQPQHF. This chain joins TRBV4-3 and TRBJ1-5, with no clear D. Trimming removed 0 bases from V and 2 bases from J, with 11 bases in between. CDR1 is LGHNA and CDR2 is YSLEER in the germline V gene. The CDR3 contains 16 residues.

CDR3 loop: CASSASGGSYNEQFF. In DNA, the CDR3 is TGTGCCAGCAGCGCCAGCGGGGGCTCCTACAATGAGCAGTTCTTC. V gene TRBV6-4 combines with J gene TRBJ2-1; 8 bases map to TRBD2. The trim removed 6 bases at V and 0 bases at J, leaving 4 bases unmatched. CDR3 length: 15 residues. Germline V CDR1 and CDR2: MRHNA, SNTAGT.

This clone showed up just once. The genes are TRBV2 and TRBJ2-7; 10 bases are shared with TRBD1. Germline trimming cut 6 bases from V and 5 bases from J; bases unmatched to any gene: 10. Germline V lookup: CDR1 SNHLY, CDR2 FYNNEI. The CDR3 has 15 amino acids. The DNA of the CDR3 is TGTGCCAGCAGGTCTTGGACAGGGGGTTACAACGAGCAGTACTTC. As protein: CASRSWTGGYNEQYF.